Following are 27 T cell receptor beta chains from one sample sequenced in a study of T cells in tuberculosis. The table came from immunoSEQ multiplex PCR; TCRdb's copy has only in-frame clones and leaves some out. The data show under 45,000 clones, with about 93% seen just once and roughly 6.4% held by the top ten. The specimen was PBMCs. All receptors derive from a donor aged 10 to 29 with latent tuberculosis or without tuberculosis infection.

The chain has TRBV6-5 and TRBJ2-3; 9 nucleotides match TRBD1. CDR3 length: 15 amino acids. With 5 bases clipped from V and 5 bases from J, the junction kept 8 bases outside the gene matches. The germline V gene encodes CDR1 MNHEY and CDR2 SVGAGI. CDR3 protein: CASSTSGQGRDTQYF. The CDR3 DNA is TGTGCCAGCAGTACCTCGGGACAGGGAAGAGATACGCAGTATTTT.

The chain uses TRBV28 and TRBJ1-3, with 8 bases fitting TRBD1. The CDR3 has 16 amino acids. The germline gives CDR1 MDHEN, CDR2 SYDVKM. V dropped 3 bases and J dropped 3; count of bases not matched to a gene: 7. The CDR3 loop reads CASSLPGGLDGNTIYF. In DNA, the CDR3 is TGTGCCAGCAGTTTGCCAGGGGGCCTTGATGGAAACACCATATATTTT.

This sequence joins TRBV6-5 and TRBJ1-5; 7 bases agree with TRBD1. The CDR3 is made up of 13 amino acids. V lost 5 bases, J lost 9 bases, and 7 bases stayed unmatched. In germline, CDR1 is MNHEY, CDR2 SVGAGI. The CDR3 region has the DNA TGTGCCAGCAGTCAAGGGGGCCGGTCGCCCCAGCATTTT. Its protein product is CASSQGGRSPQHF.

The rearrangement uses TRBV28 and TRBJ1-4, with 11 bases lining up with TRBD1. The trim removed 5 bases at V and 8 bases at J, leaving 10 bases unmatched. The CDR3 spans 16 residues. Germline V gives CDR1 MDHEN, CDR2 SYDVKM. CDR3 bases: TGTGCCAGCAGTCCCGGGACAGGGGGAATGAGGGAAAAACTGTTTTTT. This translates into CASSPGTGGMREKLFF.

V and J are TRBV19 and TRBJ1-1, with D perhaps TRBD1 (6 bases). Trimming took 6 bases from V and 1 from J, leaving 9 bases between them. The CDR3 extends over 13 amino acids. Germline V gives CDR1 LNHDA, CDR2 SQIVND (reference sequence). The CDR3 is CASRTGRNTEAFF. The CDR3 nucleotides read TGTGCCAGTAGGACAGGCAGGAACACTGAAGCTTTCTTT.

This clone was counted once. V is TRBV27 and J is TRBJ1-5; D may be TRBD1 (6 bases). CDR1 and CDR2 from the germline V gene are MNHEY and SMNVEV (reference sequence). Trimming removed 3 bases from V and 7 bases from J, with 10 bases in between. This CDR3 spans 13 amino acids. CDR3 DNA: TGTGCCAGCAGTTTTGGGGGACAACAGCCCCAGCATTTT. Translation: CASSFGGQQPQHF.

J is TRBJ2-2 and V is TRBV6-1; the match to TRBD2 covers 8 bases. V was pared by 1 base and J by 4 bases, with 5 bases of the junction left unmatched. This CDR3 region has 16 residues. Germline loops: CDR1 MNHNS, CDR2 SASEGT. CDR3 nucleotides: TGTGCCAGCAGTGAAGAGCGGGGGAGGTCCACCGGGGAGCTGTTTTTT. This codes for CASSEERGRSTGELFF.

This chain links TRBV7-6 with TRBJ2-7; 10 positions agree with TRBD1. CDR1 and CDR2 (germline): SGHVS, FNYEAQ. V shed 0 bases and J 2 bases; nucleotides not matched to a gene: 7. CDR3 length: 17 residues. This CDR3 is CASSLARDRGSPYEQYF. The DNA of the CDR3 is TGTGCCAGCAGCTTAGCCCGGGACAGGGGATCTCCCTACGAGCAGTACTTC. The whole variable domain, filled in from reference TRBV7-6 and TRBJ2-7, reads GAGVSQSPRYKVTKRGQDVALRCDPISGHVSLYWYRQALGQGPEFLTYFNYEAQQDKSGLPNDRFSAERPEGSISTLTIQRTEQRDSAMYRCASSLARDRGSPYEQYFGPGTRLTVT.

The chain uses TRBV7-2 and TRBJ2-1; D is unresolved. The CDR3 has 11 residues. Trimming took 5 bases from V and 4 from J, leaving 3 bases between them. Germline V gene sequence: CDR1 SGHTA, CDR2 FQGNSA. CDR3 region: CASSPYNEQFF. DNA for the CDR3: TGTGCCAGCAGCCCTTACAATGAGCAGTTCTTC.

This chain uses TRBV4-2 with TRBJ1-3; tentatively, D is TRBD1 (6 bases). The CDR3 is 15 residues long. The V gene lost 6 bases and the J gene lost 4 bases, with 16 bases spanning the gap. Germline CDR1 reads LGHNA; CDR2 reads YNFKEQ. CDR3 bases: TGTGCCAGCAGTCCACGGCAGGGGACAGGAAACACCATATATTTT. This gives the protein CASSPRQGTGNTIYF.

V gene TRBV15 combines with J gene TRBJ1-3; no firm D call. The CDR3 is 12 amino acids. The germline V gene has CDR1 LNHNV and CDR2 YYDKDF (reference sequence). CDR3 protein: CLRGDRGNTIYF. For the CDR3, the DNA is TGTCTCCGGGGTGACCGTGGAAACACCATATATTTT.

This chain joins TRBV30 and TRBJ2-7, with D possibly TRBD2 on 6 matching bases. Per the germline V gene, CDR1 is GTSNPN and CDR2 is SVGIG (reference sequence). The V and J ends lost 4 bases and 6 bases respectively, with 34 bases between them. The CDR3 loop spans 19 amino acids. CDR3 bases: TGTGCCTGGACCCCTACGGTGGGGACTTTCGATTACCCGACGGGCGAGCAGTACTTC. Translating gives CAWTPTVGTFDYPTGEQYF. The whole variable domain, remainder taken from reference TRBV30 and TRBJ2-7, is SQTIHQWPATLVQPVGSPLSLECTVEGTSNPNLYWYRQAAGRGLQLLFYSVGIGQISSEVPQNLSASRPQDRQFILSSKKLLLSDSGFYLCAWTPTVGTFDYPTGEQYFGPGTRLTVT.

The chain has TRBV27 and TRBJ2-7; the match to TRBD2 covers 7 bases. With V trimmed by 7 bases and J by 6 bases, 15 bases remained unmatched. Germline assignment: CDR1 MNHEY and CDR2 SMNVEV (reference sequence). The CDR3 runs to 15 residues. This chain's CDR3 is CASTRFEAGLSEQYF. CDR3 in DNA: TGTGCCAGCACCCGGTTTGAAGCGGGGTTAAGCGAGCAGTACTTC.

This clone appeared a single time. This rearrangement joins TRBV7-2 to TRBJ1-3, with TRBD1 matching 7 bases. CDR3 size: 15 residues. CDR1 is SGHTA and CDR2 is FQGNSA in the germline V gene. The ends lost 2 bases at V and 6 bases at J; junction bases unmatched: 7. CDR3: CASSLTGQYTNTIYF. Written as DNA, the CDR3 is TGTGCCAGCAGCTTAACGGGACAGTATACAAACACCATATATTTT.

The gene calls are TRBV19 and TRBJ1-1; 10 bases map to TRBD1. J was trimmed by 0 bases and V by 5 bases; bases with no gene match: 12. The CDR3 spans 18 residues. Germline CDR1 is LNHDA and CDR2 is SQIVND (reference sequence). The CDR3 sequence is CASSDQGTGATMNTEAFF. CDR3 nucleotides: TGTGCCAGTAGTGACCAGGGGACAGGGGCTACAATGAACACTGAAGCTTTCTTT. The full variable domain, its missing parts supplied by reference TRBV19 and TRBJ1-1, is DGGITQSPKYLFRKEGQNVTLSCEQNLNHDAMYWYRQDPGQGLRLIYYSQIVNDFQKGDIAEGYSVSREKKESFPLTVTSAQKNPTAFYLCASSDQGTGATMNTEAFFGQGTRLTVV.

This sequence joins TRBV6-5 and TRBJ1-1; 10 positions match TRBD1. The CDR3 loop spans 15 amino acids. The junction had 4 bases not matched to a gene; V was cut back by 0 bases and J by 6 bases. The V gene's germline CDR1 is MNHEY and CDR2 SVGAGI. In DNA form, the CDR3 reads TGTGCCAGCAGTTACTCGTCCGGGACAGGGGCTGAAGCTTTCTTT. The encoded protein is CASSYSSGTGAEAFF.

This clone was seen only once. The chain carries TRBV6-5 and TRBJ1-6; 7 positions match TRBD1. Germline trimming cut 5 bases from V and 10 bases from J; bases unmatched to any gene: 8. Germline V gene lookup returns CDR1 MNHEY and CDR2 SVGAGI. This CDR3 contains 14 residues. This CDR3 is CASSDGDSGSPLHF. CDR3 in DNA: TGTGCCAGCAGTGACGGGGACAGTGGCTCACCCCTCCACTTT.

This clone was counted once. V gene TRBV30 combines with J gene TRBJ1-4; tentative D call: TRBD1 (5 bases). The CDR3 runs to 16 residues. Germline values: CDR1 GTSNPN, CDR2 SVGIG (reference sequence). V shed 7 bases and J shed 3 bases, with 21 bases lying between them. The CDR3 sequence: CAFLPGGGSPNEKLFF. As DNA, the CDR3 is TGTGCCTTTCTTCCGGGGGGGGGAAGCCCTAATGAAAAACTGTTTTTT.

The V and J genes are TRBV13 and TRBJ1-4; unclear D gene. Germline V gene lookup returns CDR1 PRHDT and CDR2 FYEKMQ (reference sequence). Trimming cost V 4 bases and J 3 bases, with 15 bases left between them. This CDR3 spans 16 amino acids. The CDR3 DNA reads as TGTGCCAGCAGCTCCGACACCGACACCGCTAATGAAAAACTGTTTTTT. Its protein is CASSSDTDTANEKLFF.

J is TRBJ1-5 and V is TRBV19, with 10 bases fitting TRBD1. V shed 4 bases and J 6 bases; nucleotides not matched to a gene: 6. There are 15 residues in the CDR3. CDR1 is LNHDA, CDR2 SQIVND, per germline (reference sequence). The CDR3 is CASSTRDRGGQPQHF. The CDR3 DNA reads TGTGCCAGTAGTACCAGGGACAGGGGTGGTCAGCCCCAGCATTTT. Supplemented by reference TRBV19 and TRBJ1-5, the full variable domain reads DGGITQSPKYLFRKEGQNVTLSCEQNLNHDAMYWYRQDPGQGLRLIYYSQIVNDFQKGDIAEGYSVSREKKESFPLTVTSAQKNPTAFYLCASSTRDRGGQPQHFGDGTRLSIL.

The chain recombines TRBV5-6 with TRBJ1-1, with 7 nucleotides matching TRBD1. Germline-derived CDR1 and CDR2 are SGHDT and YYEEEE. J gave up 1 base and V 2 bases, and 5 bases lay outside the gene matches. The CDR3 has 15 residues. CDR3 sequence: CASSLQAGGNTEAFF. The CDR3, as DNA: TGTGCCAGCAGCTTACAAGCAGGGGGGAACACTGAAGCTTTCTTT. The whole variable domain, filled in from reference TRBV5-6 and TRBJ1-1, reads DAGVTQSPTHLIKTRGQQVTLRCSPKSGHDTVSWYQQALGQGPQFIFQYYEEEERQRGNFPDRFSGHQFPNYSSELNVNALLLGDSALYLCASSLQAGGNTEAFFGQGTRLTVV.

The chain employs TRBV4-3 and TRBJ1-2; 8 bases fit TRBD1. CDR3 size: 15 residues. The germline V gene encodes CDR1 LGHNA and CDR2 YSLEER. Trimming removed 1 base from V and 4 bases from J; junction bases left unmatched: 5. The CDR3 reads CASSQGGTGIYGYTF. CDR3 DNA: TGCGCCAGCAGCCAAGGAGGGACAGGCATCTATGGCTACACCTTC.

This clone was detected only once. The chain employs TRBV29-1 and TRBJ2-6, with unresolved D. Germline V gives CDR1 SQVTM, CDR2 ANQGSEA. The CDR3 runs to 16 residues. Trimming took 3 bases from V and 0 from J, leaving 12 bases between them. CDR3 DNA: TGCAGCGTTGAGGGCAGCCTTAGCTCTGGGGCCAACGTCCTGACTTTC. This codes for CSVEGSLSSGANVLTF.

The V call is TRBV28, the J call TRBJ2-1; D is unresolved. Germline CDR1 MDHEN, CDR2 SYDVKM. Trimming took 6 bases from V and 9 from J, leaving 24 bases between them. This CDR3 region has 16 residues. CDR3 sequence: CASSGGLTYPLGEQFF. The CDR3, as DNA: TGTGCCAGCAGCGGCGGCCTGACTTATCCCTTAGGTGAGCAGTTCTTC.

The chain couples TRBV5-1 to TRBJ1-3; 12 nucleotides agree with TRBD1. Germline assignment: CDR1 SGHRS and CDR2 YFSETQ. CDR3 size: 16 residues. V was pared by 4 bases and J by 5 bases, with 7 bases of the junction left unmatched. In nucleotides, the CDR3 is TGCGCCAGCAGCGACGCCGGGACAGGGGGCAGAAACACCATATATTTT. Amino acids: CASSDAGTGGRNTIYF.

This chain connects TRBV6-1 to TRBJ2-2, with 7 bases identical to TRBD1. V gave up 3 bases and J gave up 6 bases; unmatched junction bases: 7. The germline V gene encodes CDR1 MNHNS and CDR2 SASEGT. The CDR3 is made up of 15 amino acids. CDR3 DNA: TGTGCCAGCAGTGATCAGACAGGGTACTCCGGGGAGCTGTTTTTT. Translated: CASSDQTGYSGELFF.

The chain couples TRBV27 to TRBJ2-2; maybe TRBD2 (5 bases). In germline, CDR1 is MNHEY, CDR2 SMNVEV (reference sequence). V was pared by 3 bases and J by 6 bases, with 11 bases between. The CDR3 consists of 14 residues. The CDR3 here is CASSFSWGAGELFF. Here the CDR3 DNA reads TGTGCCAGCAGTTTTTCTTGGGGAGCCGGGGAGCTGTTTTTT.